This record looks at one T cell receptor beta chain sequence and its context. Its antigen remains unidentified. The sample is drawn from a study of cytomegalovirus exposure and HLA in healthy donors. Overall study context: Per a later analysis, the approximately 690 first-cohort and some 130 validation repertoires shared one platform. Regarding the study as a whole: In a later analysis, first-cohort TCR clusters were found to tend to co-occur in the roughly 120 validation repertoires. According to reports, the classifier identified cytomegalovirus status with high specificity and sensitivity. Confirmation was obtained in vitro that a few CMV-associated chains are specific for CMV antigens.

The protocol was immunoSEQ multiplex PCR, while the TCRdb copy is restricted to in-frame clones and leaves out a portion. The sample holds about 200,000 clones, around 86% seen once. This receptor was identified in a woman aged 18-29 years in good health and CMV-seropositive. The sample was PBMCs.

The DNA of the CDR3 is TGTGCCAGCGCGGCAGGGTATGGCTACACCTTC. The encoded protein is CASAAGYGYTF. The chain joins TRBV6-6 to TRBJ1-2; TRBD1 might be the D (5 bases). Trimming left V 8 bases short and J 5 bases short, with 9 bases between. The CDR3 sequence is 11 residues long. CDR1 MNHNY and CDR2 SVGAGI come from the germline V gene (reference sequence).